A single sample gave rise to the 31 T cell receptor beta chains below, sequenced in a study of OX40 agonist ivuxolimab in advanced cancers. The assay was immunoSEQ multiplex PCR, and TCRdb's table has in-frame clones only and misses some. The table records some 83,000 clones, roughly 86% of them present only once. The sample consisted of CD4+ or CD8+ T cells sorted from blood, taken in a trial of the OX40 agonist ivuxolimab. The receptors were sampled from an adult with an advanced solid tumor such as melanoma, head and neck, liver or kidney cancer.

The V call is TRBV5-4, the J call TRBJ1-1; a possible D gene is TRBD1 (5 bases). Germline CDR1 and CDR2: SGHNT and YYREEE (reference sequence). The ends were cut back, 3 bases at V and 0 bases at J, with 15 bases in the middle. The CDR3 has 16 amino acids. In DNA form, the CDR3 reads TGTGCCAGCAGCTCAGGGAACCCAACTTTGAACACTGAAGCTTTCTTT. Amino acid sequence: CASSSGNPTLNTEAFF.

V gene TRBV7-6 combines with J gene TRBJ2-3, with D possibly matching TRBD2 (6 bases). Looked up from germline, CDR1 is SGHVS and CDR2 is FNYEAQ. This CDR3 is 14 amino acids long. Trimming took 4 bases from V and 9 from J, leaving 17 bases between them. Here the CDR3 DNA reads TGTGCCAGCAGCTCCACCCGACTAGATGTGACGCAGTATTTT. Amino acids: CASSSTRLDVTQYF.

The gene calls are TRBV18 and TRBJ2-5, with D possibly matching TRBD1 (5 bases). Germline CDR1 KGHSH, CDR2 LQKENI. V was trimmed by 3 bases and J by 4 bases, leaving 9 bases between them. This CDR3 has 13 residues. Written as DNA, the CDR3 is TGTGCCAGCTCACCGGATCAGGGAGAGACCCAGTACTTC. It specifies CASSPDQGETQYF.

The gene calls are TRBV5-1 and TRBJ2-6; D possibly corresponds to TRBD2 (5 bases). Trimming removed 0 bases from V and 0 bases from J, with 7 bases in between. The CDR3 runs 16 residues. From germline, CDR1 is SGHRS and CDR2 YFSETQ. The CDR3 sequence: CASSLGGSSGANVLTF. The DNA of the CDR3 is TGCGCCAGCAGCTTGGGAGGGAGCTCTGGGGCCAACGTCCTGACTTTC. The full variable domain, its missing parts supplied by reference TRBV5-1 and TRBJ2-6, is KAGVTQTPRYLIKTRGQQVTLSCSPISGHRSVSWYQQTPGQGLQFLFEYFSETQRNKGNFPGRFSGRQFSNSRSEMNVSTLELGDSALYLCASSLGGSSGANVLTFGAGSRLTVL.

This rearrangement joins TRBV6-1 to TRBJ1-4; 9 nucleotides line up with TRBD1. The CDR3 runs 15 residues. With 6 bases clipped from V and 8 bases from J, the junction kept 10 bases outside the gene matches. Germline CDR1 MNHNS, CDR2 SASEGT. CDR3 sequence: CASREQGALHEKLFF. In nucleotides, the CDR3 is TGTGCCAGCAGAGAACAGGGGGCGCTGCACGAAAAACTGTTTTTT.

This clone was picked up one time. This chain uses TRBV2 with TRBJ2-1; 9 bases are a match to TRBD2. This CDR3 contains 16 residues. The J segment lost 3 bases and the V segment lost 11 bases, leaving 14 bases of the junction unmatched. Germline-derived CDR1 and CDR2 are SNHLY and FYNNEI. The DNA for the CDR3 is TGTGCCGTCATTATCTTTAGCGGGAGTATCTACAATGAGCAGTTCTTC. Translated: CAVIIFSGSIYNEQFF.

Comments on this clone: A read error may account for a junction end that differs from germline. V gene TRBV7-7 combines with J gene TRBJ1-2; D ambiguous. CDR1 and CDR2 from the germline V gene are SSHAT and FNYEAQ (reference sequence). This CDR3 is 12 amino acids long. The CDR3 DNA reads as TGTGCTAGCAGCTTAGTGGGCCATGGCTACACCTTC. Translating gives CASSLVGHGYTF.

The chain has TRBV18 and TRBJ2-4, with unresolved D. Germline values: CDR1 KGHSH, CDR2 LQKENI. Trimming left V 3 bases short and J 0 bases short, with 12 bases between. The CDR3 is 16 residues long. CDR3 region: CASSPAQVLAKNIQYF. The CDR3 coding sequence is TGTGCCAGCTCACCCGCGCAGGTGCTAGCCAAAAACATTCAGTACTTC. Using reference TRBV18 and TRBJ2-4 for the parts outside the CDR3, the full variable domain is NAGVMQNPRHLVRRRGQEARLRCSPMKGHSHVYWYRQLPEEGLKFMVYLQKENIIDESGMPKERFSAEFPKEGPSILRIQQVVRGDSAAYFCASSPAQVLAKNIQYFGAGTRLSVL.

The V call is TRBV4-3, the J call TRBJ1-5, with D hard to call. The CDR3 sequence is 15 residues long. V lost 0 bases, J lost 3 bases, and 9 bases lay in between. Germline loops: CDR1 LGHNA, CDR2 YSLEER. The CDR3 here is CASSQDYGSNQPQHF. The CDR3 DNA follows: TGCGCCAGCAGCCAAGATTACGGATCCAATCAGCCCCAGCATTTT.

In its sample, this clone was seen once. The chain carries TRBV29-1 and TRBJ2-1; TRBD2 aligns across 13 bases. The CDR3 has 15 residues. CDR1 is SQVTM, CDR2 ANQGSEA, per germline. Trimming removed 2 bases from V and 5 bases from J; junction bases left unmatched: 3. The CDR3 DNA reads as TGCAGCGTTGAAAAGGGGACTAGCGGGGACAATGAGCAGTTCTTC. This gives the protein CSVEKGTSGDNEQFF.

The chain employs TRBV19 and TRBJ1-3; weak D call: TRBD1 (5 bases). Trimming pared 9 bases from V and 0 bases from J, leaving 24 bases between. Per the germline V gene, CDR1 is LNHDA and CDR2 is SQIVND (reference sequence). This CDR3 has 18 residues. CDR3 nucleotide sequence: TGTGCCAGCCACGCGGGGCGCCCGGGACGGAGCTCTGGAAACACCATATATTTT. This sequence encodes CASHAGRPGRSSGNTIYF.

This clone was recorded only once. CDR3 DNA: TGTGCCAGCAGCTTAATAGCGGGAGTTGATGAGCAGTTCTTC. This encodes CASSLIAGVDEQFF. This chain uses TRBV7-9 with TRBJ2-1; 9 nucleotides match TRBD2. V lost 2 bases to trimming and J lost 8 bases; unmatched junction nucleotides: 4. This CDR3 comprises 14 residues. Germline CDR1 is SEHNR and CDR2 is FQNEAQ (reference sequence). The full variable domain, completed using reference TRBV7-9 and TRBJ2-1, is DTGVSQNPRHKITKRGQNVTFRCDPISEHNRLYWYRQTLGQGPEFLTYFQNEAQLEKSRLLSDRFSAERPKGSFSTLEIQRTEQGDSAMYLCASSLIAGVDEQFFGPGTRLTVL.

CDR3 loop: CASSLAQGGSPLHF. The DNA for the CDR3 is TGTGCCAGCAGCTTAGCACAGGGAGGTTCACCCCTCCACTTT. V is TRBV7-3 and J is TRBJ1-6, with D tentatively TRBD1 (6 bases). The CDR3 loop spans 14 amino acids. The V gene's germline CDR1 is SGHTA and CDR2 FQGTGA. Between the trimmed V and J ends, which lost 2 bases and 9 bases, there was a span of 11 bases.

CDR3 nucleotides: TGCGCCAGCAGCCAAGATACCGGGACAGGTATCCACGAGCAGTACTTC. Its translation: CASSQDTGTGIHEQYF. The chain couples TRBV4-3 to TRBJ2-5, with TRBD1 identical over 8 bases. TRBJ2-7 matches the DNA end more closely, so the J call is doubtful. The germline V gene encodes CDR1 LGHNA and CDR2 YSLEER. This CDR3 spans 16 amino acids.

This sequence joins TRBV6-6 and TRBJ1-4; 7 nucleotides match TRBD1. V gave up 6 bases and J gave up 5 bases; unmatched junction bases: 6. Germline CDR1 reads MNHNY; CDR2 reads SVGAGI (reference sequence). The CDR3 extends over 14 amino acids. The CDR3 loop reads CASRTQGINEKLFF. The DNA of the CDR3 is TGTGCCAGCAGGACACAGGGGATCAATGAAAAACTGTTTTTT.

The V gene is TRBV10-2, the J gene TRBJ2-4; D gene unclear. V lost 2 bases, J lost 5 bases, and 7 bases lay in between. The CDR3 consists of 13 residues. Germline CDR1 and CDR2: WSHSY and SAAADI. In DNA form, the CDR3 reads TGCGCCAGCAGTGAGCAGTCCCAAAACATTCAGTACTTC. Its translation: CASSEQSQNIQYF.

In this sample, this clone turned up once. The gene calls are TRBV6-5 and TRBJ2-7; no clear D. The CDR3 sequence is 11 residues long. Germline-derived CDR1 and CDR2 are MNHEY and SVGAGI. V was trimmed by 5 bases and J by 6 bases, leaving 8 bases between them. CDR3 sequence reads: CASSGTAEQYF. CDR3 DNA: TGTGCCAGCAGTGGTACAGCCGAGCAGTACTTC.

The CDR3 bases are TGTGCCAGCAGCCAACTTCGGATTGCCGGGACTAGGATCACCGGGGAGCTGTTTTTT. This gives the protein CASSQLRIAGTRITGELFF. The chain joins TRBV7-8 to TRBJ2-2; TRBD2 agrees at 8 bases. Germline CDR1 reads SGHVS; CDR2 reads FQNEAQ. Losses at the gene ends were 5 bases for V and 4 bases for J; bases not matched to a gene: 18. The CDR3 has 19 residues.

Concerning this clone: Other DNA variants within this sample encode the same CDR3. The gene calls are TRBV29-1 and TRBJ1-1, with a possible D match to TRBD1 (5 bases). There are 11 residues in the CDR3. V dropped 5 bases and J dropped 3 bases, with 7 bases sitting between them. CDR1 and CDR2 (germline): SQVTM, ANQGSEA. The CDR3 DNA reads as TGCAGCGTTCGCAGGGACACTGAAGCTTTCTTT. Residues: CSVRRDTEAFF.

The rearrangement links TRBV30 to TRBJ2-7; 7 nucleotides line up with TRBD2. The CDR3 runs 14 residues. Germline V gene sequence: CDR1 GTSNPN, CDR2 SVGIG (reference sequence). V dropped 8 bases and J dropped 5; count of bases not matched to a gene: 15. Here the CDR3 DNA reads TGTGCCGGGTCTATCGGGGGGAAAGTCGACGAGCAGTACTTC. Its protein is CAGSIGGKVDEQYF.

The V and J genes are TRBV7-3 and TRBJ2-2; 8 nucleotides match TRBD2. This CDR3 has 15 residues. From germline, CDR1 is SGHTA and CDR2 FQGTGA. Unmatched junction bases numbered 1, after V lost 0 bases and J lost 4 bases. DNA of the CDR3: TGTGCCAGCAGCTTAACTAGCGGGGCCACCGGGGAGCTGTTTTTT. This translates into CASSLTSGATGELFF.

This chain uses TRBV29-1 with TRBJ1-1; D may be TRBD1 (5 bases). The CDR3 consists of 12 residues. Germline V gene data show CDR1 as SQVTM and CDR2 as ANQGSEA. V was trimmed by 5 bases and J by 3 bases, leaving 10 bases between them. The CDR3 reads CSVYLGDTEAFF. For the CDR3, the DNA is TGCAGCGTTTACTTAGGGGACACTGAAGCTTTCTTT.

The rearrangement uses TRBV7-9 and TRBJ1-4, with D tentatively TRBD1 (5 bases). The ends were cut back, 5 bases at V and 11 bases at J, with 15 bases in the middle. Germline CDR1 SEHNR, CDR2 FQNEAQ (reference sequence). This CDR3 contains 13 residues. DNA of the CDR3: TGTGCCAGCAGCCGCGACGGGGACCGGAAACTGTTTTTT. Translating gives CASSRDGDRKLFF.

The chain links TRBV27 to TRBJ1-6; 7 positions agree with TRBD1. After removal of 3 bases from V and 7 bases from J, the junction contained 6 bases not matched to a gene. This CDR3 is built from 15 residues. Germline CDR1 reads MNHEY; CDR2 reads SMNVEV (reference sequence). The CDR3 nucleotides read TGTGCCAGCAGTTTGAAGGGGGCTCAAAATTCACCCCTCCACTTT. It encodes CASSLKGAQNSPLHF.

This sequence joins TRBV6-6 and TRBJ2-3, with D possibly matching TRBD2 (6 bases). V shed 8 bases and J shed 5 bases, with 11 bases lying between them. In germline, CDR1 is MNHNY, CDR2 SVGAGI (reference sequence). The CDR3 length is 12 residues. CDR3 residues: CASRELKDTQYF. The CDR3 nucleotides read TGTGCCAGCCGGGAGTTGAAAGATACGCAGTATTTT.

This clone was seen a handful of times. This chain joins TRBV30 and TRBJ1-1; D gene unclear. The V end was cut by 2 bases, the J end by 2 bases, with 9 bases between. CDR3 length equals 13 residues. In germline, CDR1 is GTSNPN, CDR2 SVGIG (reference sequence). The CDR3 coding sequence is TGTGCCTGGAGTTCACAGCTAAACACTGAAGCTTTCTTT. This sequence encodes CAWSSQLNTEAFF.

This CDR3 reads CASSYTGFGEQFF. The CDR3 DNA is TGTGCCAGCAGTTACACGGGGTTTGGTGAGCAGTTCTTC. The V gene is TRBV6-5, the J gene TRBJ2-1, with D tentatively TRBD2 (5 bases). Trimming shortened V by 2 bases and J by 9 bases, and 11 bases separated the two germline ends. Germline V gene lookup returns CDR1 MNHEY and CDR2 SVGAGI. This CDR3 contains 13 residues.

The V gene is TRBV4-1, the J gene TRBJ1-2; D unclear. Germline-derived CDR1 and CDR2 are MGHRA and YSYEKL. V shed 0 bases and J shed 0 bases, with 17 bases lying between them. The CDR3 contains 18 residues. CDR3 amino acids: CASSQDSRGLKSNYGYTF. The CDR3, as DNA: TGCGCCAGCAGCCAAGATAGCCGCGGACTTAAATCTAACTATGGCTACACCTTC.

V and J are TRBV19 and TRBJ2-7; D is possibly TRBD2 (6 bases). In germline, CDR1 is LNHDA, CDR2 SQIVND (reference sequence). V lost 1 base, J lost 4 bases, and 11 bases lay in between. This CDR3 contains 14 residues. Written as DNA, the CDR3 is TGTGCCAGTAGTATAGGCCGGGGGAGGTACGAGCAGTACTTC. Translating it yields CASSIGRGRYEQYF.

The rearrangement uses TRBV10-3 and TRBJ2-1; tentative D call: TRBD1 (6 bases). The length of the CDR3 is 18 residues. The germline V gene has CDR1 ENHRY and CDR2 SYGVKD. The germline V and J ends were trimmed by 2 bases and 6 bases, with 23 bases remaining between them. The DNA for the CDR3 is TGTGCCATCAGTGAGAGACTCTCCGGGACAAGTGGGCGCAATGAGCAGTTCTTC. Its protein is CAISERLSGTSGRNEQFF.

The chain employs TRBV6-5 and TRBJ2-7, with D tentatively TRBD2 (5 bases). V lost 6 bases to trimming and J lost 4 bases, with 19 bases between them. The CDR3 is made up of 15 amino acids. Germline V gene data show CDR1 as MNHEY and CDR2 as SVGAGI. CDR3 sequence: CASRPRGEGGYEQYF. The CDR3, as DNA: TGTGCCAGCAGACCCCGCGGAGAGGGCGGATACGAGCAGTACTTC.